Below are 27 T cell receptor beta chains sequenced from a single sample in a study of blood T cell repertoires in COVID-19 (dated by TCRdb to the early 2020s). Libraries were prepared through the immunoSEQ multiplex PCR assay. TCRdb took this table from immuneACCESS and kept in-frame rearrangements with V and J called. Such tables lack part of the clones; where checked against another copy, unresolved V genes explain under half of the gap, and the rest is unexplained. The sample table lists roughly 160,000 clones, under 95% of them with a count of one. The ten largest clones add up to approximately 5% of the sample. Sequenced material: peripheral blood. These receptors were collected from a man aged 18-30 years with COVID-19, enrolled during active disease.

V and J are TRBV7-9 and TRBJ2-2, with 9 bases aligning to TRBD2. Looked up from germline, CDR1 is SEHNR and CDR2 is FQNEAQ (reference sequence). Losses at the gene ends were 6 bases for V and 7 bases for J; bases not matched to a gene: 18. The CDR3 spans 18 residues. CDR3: CASSPTYGLAGARGELFF. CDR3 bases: TGTGCCAGCAGTCCTACCTACGGGTTAGCGGGAGCACGCGGGGAGCTGTTTTTT.

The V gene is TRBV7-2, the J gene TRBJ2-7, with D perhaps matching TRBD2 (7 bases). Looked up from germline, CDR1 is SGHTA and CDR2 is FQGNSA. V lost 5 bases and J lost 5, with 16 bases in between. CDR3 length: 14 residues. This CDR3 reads CASSPRGGGDEQYF. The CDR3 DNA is TGTGCCAGCAGCCCTCGCGGGGGCGGGGACGAGCAGTACTTC. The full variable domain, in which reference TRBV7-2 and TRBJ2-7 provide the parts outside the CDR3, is GAGVSQSPSNKVTEKGKDVELRCDPISGHTALYWYRQSLGQGLEFLIYFQGNSAPDKSGLPSDRFSAERTGGSVSTLTIQRTQQEDSAVYLCASSPRGGGDEQYFGPGTRLTVT.

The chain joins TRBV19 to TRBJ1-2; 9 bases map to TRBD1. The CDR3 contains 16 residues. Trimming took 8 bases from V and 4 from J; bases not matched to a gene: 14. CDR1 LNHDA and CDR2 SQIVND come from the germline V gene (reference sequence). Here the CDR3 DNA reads TGTGCCAGTCGGACCAGCACAGGGGGCTTTATCTATGGCTACACCTTC. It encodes CASRTSTGGFIYGYTF.

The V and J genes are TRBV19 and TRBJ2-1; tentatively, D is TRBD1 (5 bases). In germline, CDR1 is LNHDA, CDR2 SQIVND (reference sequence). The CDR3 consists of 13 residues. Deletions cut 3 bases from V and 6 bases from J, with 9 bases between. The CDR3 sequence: CASSMGLFNEQFF. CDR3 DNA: TGTGCCAGTAGTATGGGGCTGTTCAATGAGCAGTTCTTC.

As DNA, the CDR3 is TGCGCCAGCACCATTGGGCCTAGCGGGAAGTCCTACGAGCAGTACTTC. As protein: CASTIGPSGKSYEQYF. J is TRBJ2-7 and V is TRBV5-1; 9 bases line up with TRBD2. The V segment lost 6 bases and the J segment 1 base; nucleotides outside the gene matches: 11. This CDR3 is 16 amino acids long. Germline V gene lookup returns CDR1 SGHRS and CDR2 YFSETQ.

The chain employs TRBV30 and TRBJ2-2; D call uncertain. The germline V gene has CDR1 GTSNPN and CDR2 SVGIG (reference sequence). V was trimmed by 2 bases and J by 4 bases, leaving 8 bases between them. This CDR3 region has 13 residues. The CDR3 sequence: CAWSREITGELFF. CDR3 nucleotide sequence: TGTGCCTGGAGTCGAGAAATCACCGGGGAGCTGTTTTTT.

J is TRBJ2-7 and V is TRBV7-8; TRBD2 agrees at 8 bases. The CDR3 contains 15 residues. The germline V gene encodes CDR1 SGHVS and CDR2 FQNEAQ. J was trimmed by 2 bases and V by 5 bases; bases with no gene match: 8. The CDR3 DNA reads TGTGCCAGCAGCCGAGCGGGAGTTATGACCTACGAGCAGTACTTC. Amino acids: CASSRAGVMTYEQYF. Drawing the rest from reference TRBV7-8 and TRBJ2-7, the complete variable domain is GAGVSQSPRYKVAKRGQDVALRCDPISGHVSLFWYQQALGQGPEFLTYFQNEAQLDKSGLPSDRFFAERPEGSVSTLKIQRTQQEDSAVYLCASSRAGVMTYEQYFGPGTRLTVT.

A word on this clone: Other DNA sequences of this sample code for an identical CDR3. The CDR3 is CASSTRQGNYGYTF. DNA for the CDR3: TGTGCCAGCAGTACAAGACAGGGAAACTATGGCTACACCTTC. The chain carries TRBV27 and TRBJ1-2, with 7 bases that match TRBD1. This CDR3 spans 14 amino acids. Germline V gene sequence: CDR1 MNHEY, CDR2 SMNVEV (reference sequence). V shed 5 bases and J 2 bases; nucleotides not matched to a gene: 5.

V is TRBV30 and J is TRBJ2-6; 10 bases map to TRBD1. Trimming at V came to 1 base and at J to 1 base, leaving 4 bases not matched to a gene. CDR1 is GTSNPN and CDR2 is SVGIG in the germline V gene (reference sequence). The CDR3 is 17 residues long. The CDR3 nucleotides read TGTGCCTGGAGTGGAGACAGGGGGCATTCTGGGGCCAACGTCCTGACTTTC. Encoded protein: CAWSGDRGHSGANVLTF.

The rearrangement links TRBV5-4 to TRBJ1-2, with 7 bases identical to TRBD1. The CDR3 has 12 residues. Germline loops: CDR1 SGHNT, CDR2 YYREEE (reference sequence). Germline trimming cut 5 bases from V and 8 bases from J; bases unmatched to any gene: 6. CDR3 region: CASRKGAGGYTF. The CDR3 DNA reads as TGTGCCAGCAGAAAGGGGGCTGGGGGCTACACCTTC.

CDR3 loop: CASQAGGRNTGELFF. CDR3 nucleotide sequence: TGTGCCAGCCAAGCGGGGGGTCGGAACACCGGGGAGCTGTTTTTT. This chain links TRBV10-3 with TRBJ2-2; 9 bases agree with TRBD2. CDR1 is ENHRY, CDR2 SYGVKD, per germline. The CDR3 spans 15 residues. The trim removed 10 bases at V and 1 base at J, leaving 7 bases unmatched.

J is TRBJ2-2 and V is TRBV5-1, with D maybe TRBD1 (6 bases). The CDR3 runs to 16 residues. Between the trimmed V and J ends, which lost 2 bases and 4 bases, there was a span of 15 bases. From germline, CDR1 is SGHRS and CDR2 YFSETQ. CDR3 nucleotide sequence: TGCGCCAGCAGCTTTGAAACAGGGTGGCGCACCGGGGAGCTGTTTTTT. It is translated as CASSFETGWRTGELFF.

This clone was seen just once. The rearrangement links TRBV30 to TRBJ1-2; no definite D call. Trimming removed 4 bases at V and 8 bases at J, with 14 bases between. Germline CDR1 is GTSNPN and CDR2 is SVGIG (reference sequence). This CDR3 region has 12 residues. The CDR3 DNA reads TGTGCCTGGATGCCCCGGGAGGGCGGCTACACCTTC. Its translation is CAWMPREGGYTF. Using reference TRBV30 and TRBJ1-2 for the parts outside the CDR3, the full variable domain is SQTIHQWPATLVQPVGSPLSLECTVEGTSNPNLYWYRQAAGRGLQLLFYSVGIGQISSEVPQNLSASRPQDRQFILSSKKLLLSDSGFYLCAWMPREGGYTFGSGTRLTVV.

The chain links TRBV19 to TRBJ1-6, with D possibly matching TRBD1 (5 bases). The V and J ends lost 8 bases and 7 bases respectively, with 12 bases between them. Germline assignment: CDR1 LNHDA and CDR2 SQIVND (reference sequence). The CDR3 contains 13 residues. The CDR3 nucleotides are TGTGCCAGTGAGGACACATCGAATTCACCCCTCCACTTT. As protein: CASEDTSNSPLHF.

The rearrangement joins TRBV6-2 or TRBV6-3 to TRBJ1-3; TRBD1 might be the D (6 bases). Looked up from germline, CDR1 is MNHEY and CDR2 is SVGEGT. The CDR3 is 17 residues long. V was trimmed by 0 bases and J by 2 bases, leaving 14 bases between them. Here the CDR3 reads CASSYSLGQIPGNTIYF. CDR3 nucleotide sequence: TGTGCCAGCAGTTACTCGCTCGGACAGATTCCTGGAAACACCATATATTTT.

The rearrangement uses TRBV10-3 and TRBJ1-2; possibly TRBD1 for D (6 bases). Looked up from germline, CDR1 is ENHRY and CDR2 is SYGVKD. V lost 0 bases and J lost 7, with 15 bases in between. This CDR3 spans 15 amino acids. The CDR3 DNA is TGTGCCATCAGTGAGTCCGGTCCAGGGGCGGGTGGCTACACCTTC. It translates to CAISESGPGAGGYTF.

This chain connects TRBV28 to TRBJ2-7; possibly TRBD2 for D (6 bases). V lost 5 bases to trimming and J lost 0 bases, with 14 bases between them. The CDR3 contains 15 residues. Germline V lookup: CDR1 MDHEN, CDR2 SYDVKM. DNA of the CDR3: TGTGCCAGCAGTCCGGCGGGGCCCCTCTCCTACGAGCAGTACTTC. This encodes CASSPAGPLSYEQYF.

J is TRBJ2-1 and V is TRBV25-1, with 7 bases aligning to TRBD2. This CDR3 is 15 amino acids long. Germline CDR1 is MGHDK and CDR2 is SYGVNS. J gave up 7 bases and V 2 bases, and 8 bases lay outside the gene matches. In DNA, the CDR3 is TGTGCCAGCAGTGAAGTGGGGGGAGGGTCGAATGAGCAGTTCTTC. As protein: CASSEVGGGSNEQFF.

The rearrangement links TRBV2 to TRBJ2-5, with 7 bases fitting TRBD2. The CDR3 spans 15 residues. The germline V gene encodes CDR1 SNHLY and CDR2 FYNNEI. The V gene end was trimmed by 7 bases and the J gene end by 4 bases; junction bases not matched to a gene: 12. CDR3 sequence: CASKGQRWGGETQYF. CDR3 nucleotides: TGTGCCAGCAAGGGTCAGCGATGGGGGGGAGAGACCCAGTACTTC. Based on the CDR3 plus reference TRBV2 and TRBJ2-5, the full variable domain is EPEVTQTPSHQVTQMGQEVILRCVPISNHLYFYWYRQILGQKVEFLVSFYNNEISEKSEIFDDQFSVERPDGSNFTLKIRSTKLEDSAMYFCASKGQRWGGETQYFGPGTRLLVL.

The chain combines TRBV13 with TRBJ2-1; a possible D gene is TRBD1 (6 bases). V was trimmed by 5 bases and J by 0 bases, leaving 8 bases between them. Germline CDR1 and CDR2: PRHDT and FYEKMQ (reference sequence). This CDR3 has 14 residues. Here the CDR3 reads CASSLGASYNEQFF. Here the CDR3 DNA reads TGTGCCAGCAGCCTGGGGGCCTCCTACAATGAGCAGTTCTTC. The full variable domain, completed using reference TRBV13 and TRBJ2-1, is AAGVIQSPRHLIKEKRETATLKCYPIPRHDTVYWYQQGPGQDPQFLISFYEKMQSDKGSIPDRFSAQQFSDYHSELNMSSLELGDSALYFCASSLGASYNEQFFGPGTRLTVL.

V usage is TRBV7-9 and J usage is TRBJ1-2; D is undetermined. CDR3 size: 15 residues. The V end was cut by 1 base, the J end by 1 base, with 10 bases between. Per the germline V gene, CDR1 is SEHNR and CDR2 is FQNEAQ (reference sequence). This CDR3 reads CASSLDFGVNYGYTF. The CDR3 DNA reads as TGTGCCAGCAGCTTAGATTTCGGGGTTAACTATGGCTACACCTTC. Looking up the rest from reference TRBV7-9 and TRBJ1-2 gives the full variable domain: DTGVSQNPRHKITKRGQNVTFRCDPISEHNRLYWYRQTLGQGPEFLTYFQNEAQLEKSRLLSDRFSAERPKGSFSTLEIQRTEQGDSAMYLCASSLDFGVNYGYTFGSGTRLTVV.

The CDR3 reads CASSLDSSYGYTF. DNA of the CDR3: TGTGCCAGCAGCTTAGACAGTTCCTATGGCTACACCTTC. The rearrangement joins TRBV7-9 to TRBJ1-2, with D uncertain. The CDR3 is made up of 13 amino acids. Germline V gene lookup returns CDR1 SEHNR and CDR2 FQNEAQ (reference sequence). The germline V and J ends were trimmed by 1 base and 4 bases, with 7 bases remaining between them.

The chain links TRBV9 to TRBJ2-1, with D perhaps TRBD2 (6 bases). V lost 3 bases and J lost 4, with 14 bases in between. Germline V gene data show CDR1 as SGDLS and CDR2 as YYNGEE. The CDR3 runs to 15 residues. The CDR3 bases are TGTGCCAGCAGCGAAGGGACTGGGGGGTACAATGAGCAGTTCTTC. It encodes CASSEGTGGYNEQFF.

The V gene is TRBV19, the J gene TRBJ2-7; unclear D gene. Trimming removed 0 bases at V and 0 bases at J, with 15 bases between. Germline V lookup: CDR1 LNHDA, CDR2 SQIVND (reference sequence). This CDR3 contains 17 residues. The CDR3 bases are TGTGCCAGTAGTATAGATGGCGGCCCCCTCAGCTCCTACGAGCAGTACTTC. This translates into CASSIDGGPLSSYEQYF.

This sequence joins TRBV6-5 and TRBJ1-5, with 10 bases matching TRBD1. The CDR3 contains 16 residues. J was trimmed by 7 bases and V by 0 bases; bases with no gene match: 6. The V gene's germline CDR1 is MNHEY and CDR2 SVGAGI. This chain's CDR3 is CASSYSGTGVSQPQHF. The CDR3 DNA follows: TGTGCCAGCAGTTACTCTGGGACAGGGGTTAGCCAGCCCCAGCATTTT.

The CDR3 protein is CASSLLGGLGNQPQHF. The DNA of the CDR3 is TGTGCCAGCAGCTTATTGGGGGGGTTAGGCAATCAGCCCCAGCATTTT. The chain recombines TRBV7-2 with TRBJ1-5; D is possibly TRBD1 (5 bases). The CDR3 has 16 residues. CDR1 and CDR2 (germline): SGHTA, FQGNSA. Trimming left V 2 bases short and J 2 bases short, with 13 bases between.

CDR3 region: CASSPLERVQETQYF. CDR3 nucleotides: TGTGCCAGCAGTCCCCTGGAGAGGGTTCAGGAGACCCAGTACTTC. The rearrangement links TRBV27 to TRBJ2-5; TRBD2 might be the D (5 bases). The CDR3 runs to 15 residues. V was cut by 5 bases and J by 5 bases, with 18 bases left in between. Germline V CDR1 and CDR2: MNHEY, SMNVEV (reference sequence).